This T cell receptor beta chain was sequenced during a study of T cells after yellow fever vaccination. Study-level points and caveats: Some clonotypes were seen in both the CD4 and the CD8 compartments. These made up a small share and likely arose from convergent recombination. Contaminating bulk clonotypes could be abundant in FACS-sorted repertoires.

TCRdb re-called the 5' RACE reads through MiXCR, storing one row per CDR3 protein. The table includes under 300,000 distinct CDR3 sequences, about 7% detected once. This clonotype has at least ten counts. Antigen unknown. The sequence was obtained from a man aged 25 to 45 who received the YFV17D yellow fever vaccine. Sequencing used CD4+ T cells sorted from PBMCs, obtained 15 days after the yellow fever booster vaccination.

The CDR3: CSARTGAKFQETQYF. In DNA form, the CDR3 reads TGCAGCGCCCGGACAGGGGCGAAGTTCCAAGAGACCCAGTACTTC. The rearrangement uses TRBV29-1 and TRBJ2-5; 9 bases align to TRBD1. With 7 bases clipped from V and 1 base from J, the junction kept 10 bases outside the gene matches. Per the germline V gene, CDR1 is SQVTM and CDR2 is ANQGSEA. This CDR3 comprises 15 residues.